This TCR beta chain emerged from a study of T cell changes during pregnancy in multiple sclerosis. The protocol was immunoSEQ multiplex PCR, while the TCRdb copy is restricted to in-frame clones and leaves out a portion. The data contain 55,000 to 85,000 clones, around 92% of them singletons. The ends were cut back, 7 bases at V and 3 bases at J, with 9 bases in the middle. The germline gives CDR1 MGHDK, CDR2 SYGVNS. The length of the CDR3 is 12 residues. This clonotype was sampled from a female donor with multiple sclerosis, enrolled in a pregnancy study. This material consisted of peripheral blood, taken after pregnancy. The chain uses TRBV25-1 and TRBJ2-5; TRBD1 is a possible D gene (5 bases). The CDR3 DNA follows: TGTGCCAGCATGGGGCATGAAGAGACCCAGTACTTC. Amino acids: CASMGHEETQYF.